Listed here are 24 T cell receptor beta chains from one sample, sequenced in a study of cytotoxic CD8 clonotypes in ibrutinib-treated CLL. Libraries were prepared by immunoSEQ multiplex PCR; TCRdb keeps only in-frame clonotypes and omits some of them. The sample records 150,000 or so clones, about 80% being singletons. The material sequenced was PBMCs, taken after 24 months of ibrutinib treatment. These receptors came from a human donor with chronic lymphocytic leukemia.

The rearrangement uses TRBV29-1 and TRBJ2-5, with D perhaps matching TRBD1 (5 bases). The V gene's germline CDR1 is SQVTM and CDR2 ANQGSEA. CDR3 length: 11 residues. V lost 7 bases and J lost 5, with 11 bases in between. The CDR3 bases are TGCAGCGCCCAGGGTGGGGAGACCCAGTACTTC. It encodes CSAQGGETQYF.

In its sample, this clone was seen a few times. V is TRBV10-1 and J is TRBJ1-1; maybe TRBD1 (5 bases). CDR1 and CDR2 from the germline V gene are WNHNN and SYGVQD (reference sequence). There are 14 residues in the CDR3. Trimming removed 4 bases at V and 1 base at J, with 10 bases between. The CDR3 DNA is TGCGCCAGCAGTGCAACCCAGGGGAACACTGAAGCTTTCTTT. Translated: CASSATQGNTEAFF.

The chain recombines TRBV11-2 with TRBJ2-1, with D hard to call. The CDR3 contains 16 residues. Germline CDR1 and CDR2: SGHAT and FQNNGV. V was clipped by 6 bases and J by 0 bases, with 15 bases between them. The CDR3 loop reads CASRVGQHSSYNEQFF. The CDR3 DNA follows: TGTGCCAGCAGAGTTGGGCAGCACAGCTCCTACAATGAGCAGTTCTTC.

Concerning this clone: Other DNA variants within this sample encode the same CDR3. The chain joins TRBV5-1 to TRBJ2-1; D perhaps matches TRBD1 (6 bases). This CDR3 contains 14 residues. Trimming stripped 1 base from V and 5 bases from J, with 10 bases between. Germline CDR1 SGHRS, CDR2 YFSETQ. The DNA of the CDR3 is TGCGCCAGCAGCTTGCCACAGGGTGACAATGAGCAGTTCTTC. This encodes CASSLPQGDNEQFF.

The J gene is TRBJ2-3, the V gene TRBV7-2; 8 nucleotides line up with TRBD2. The CDR3 is made up of 19 amino acids. Germline assignment: CDR1 SGHTA and CDR2 FQGNSA. Trimming at V came to 4 bases and at J to 0 bases, leaving 15 bases not matched to a gene. The CDR3 sequence is CASSSALGFSGGSTDTQYF. In nucleotides, the CDR3 is TGTGCCAGCAGCTCGGCCCTAGGGTTCAGCGGGGGAAGCACAGATACGCAGTATTTT.

The chain uses TRBV7-6 and TRBJ2-1, with D unresolved. The CDR3 is made up of 15 amino acids. The germline CDR1 and CDR2 sequences are SGHVS and FNYEAQ. V was cut by 5 bases and J by 8 bases, with 19 bases left in between. The CDR3 DNA follows: TGTGCCAGCAGCCCCAGGTCGCGCAATTTCCATGAGCAGTTCTTC. Translated: CASSPRSRNFHEQFF.

In this sample, this clone turned up many times. This chain uses TRBV6-1 with TRBJ2-6; no firm D call. Per the germline V gene, CDR1 is MNHNS and CDR2 is SASEGT. This CDR3 has 16 amino acids. Trimming removed 1 base at V and 0 bases at J, with 7 bases between. CDR3 protein: CASSEGPSSGANVLTF. The DNA for the CDR3 is TGTGCCAGCAGTGAAGGGCCGAGCTCTGGGGCCAACGTCCTGACTTTC.

The rearrangement uses TRBV30 and TRBJ1-1; D is unclear. The germline V gene has CDR1 GTSNPN and CDR2 SVGIG (reference sequence). This CDR3 is built from 13 residues. V lost 0 bases and J lost 10, with 15 bases in between. The DNA for the CDR3 is TGTGCCTGGAGTGTATCGGGAGAGACACGAGCTTTCTTT. Its protein is CAWSVSGETRAFF.

The chain carries TRBV25-1 and TRBJ1-2; the match to TRBD1 covers 9 bases. The trim removed 6 bases at V and 2 bases at J, leaving 7 bases unmatched. The CDR3 extends over 15 amino acids. Germline CDR1 reads MGHDK; CDR2 reads SYGVNS. This chain's CDR3 is CASSPRTGANYGYTF. CDR3 bases: TGTGCCAGCAGCCCCAGGACAGGGGCCAACTATGGCTACACCTTC.

This sequence joins TRBV5-1 and TRBJ2-2, with 7 bases matching TRBD2. There are 16 residues in the CDR3. CDR1 SGHRS and CDR2 YFSETQ come from the germline V gene. The trim removed 5 bases at V and 4 bases at J, leaving 11 bases unmatched. CDR3 coding DNA: TGCGCCAGCAGAGCTTGGGACTACTCTTTCACCGGGGAGCTGTTTTTT. Its translation is CASRAWDYSFTGELFF.

The CDR3 loop reads CASSLGATDTQYF. As DNA, the CDR3 is TGTGCCAGCAGCTTAGGGGCCACAGATACGCAGTATTTT. The V call is TRBV7-9, the J call TRBJ2-3; D gene ambiguous. The CDR3 has 13 residues. V lost 1 base and J 2 bases, leaving 4 bases between the germline ends. Germline CDR1 and CDR2: SEHNR and FQNEAQ (reference sequence).

The V gene is TRBV19, the J gene TRBJ1-1; tentative D call: TRBD1 (6 bases). Trimming left V 2 bases short and J 4 bases short, with 17 bases between. The CDR3 is made up of 16 amino acids. Germline CDR1 LNHDA, CDR2 SQIVND (reference sequence). The CDR3 here is CASSIWSGARSTEAFF. The CDR3 region has the DNA TGTGCCAGTAGTATATGGTCAGGGGCGCGTAGCACTGAAGCTTTCTTT.

The sample holds a few counts of this clone. The CDR3 sequence: CASSVRRGQEQFF. The CDR3 DNA sequence: TGTGCCAGCAGTGTCCGGAGGGGGCAGGAGCAGTTCTTC. The chain combines TRBV7-9 with TRBJ2-1, with a possible D match to TRBD1 (7 bases). V lost 6 bases and J lost 10, with 16 bases in between. Germline V gives CDR1 SEHNR, CDR2 FQNEAQ (reference sequence). CDR3 size: 13 residues.

For the CDR3, the DNA is TGTGCCAGCAGCTTCTTCAGGGCAATCTACAATGAGCAGTTCTTC. It encodes CASSFFRAIYNEQFF. The V call is TRBV7-9, the J call TRBJ2-1, with D possibly being TRBD1 (5 bases). Trimming took off 3 bases at V and 3 bases at J, with 12 bases between the two ends. The CDR3 is 15 residues long. Per germline, CDR1 SEHNR and CDR2 FQNEAQ (reference sequence).

The V and J genes are TRBV27 and TRBJ2-2; D unresolved. Per the germline V gene, CDR1 is MNHEY and CDR2 is SMNVEV (reference sequence). The CDR3 spans 14 residues. With 3 bases removed from V and 7 bases from J, the gap between germline ends came to 12 bases. CDR3 DNA sequence: TGTGCCAGCAGTTTTGTGGGGAAGGACGGGGAGCTGTTTTTT. Amino acid sequence: CASSFVGKDGELFF.

This clone was seen only once. The CDR3 DNA reads as TGTGCCAGTAGTATCCGGACTCTAGACTACGAGCAGTACTTC. Its translation is CASSIRTLDYEQYF. V and J are TRBV19 and TRBJ2-7; the D gene is possibly TRBD2 (5 bases). This CDR3 is built from 14 residues. The germline V and J ends were trimmed by 3 bases and 3 bases, with 12 bases remaining between them. CDR1 and CDR2 (germline): LNHDA, SQIVND (reference sequence). Supplemented by reference TRBV19 and TRBJ2-7, the full variable domain reads DGGITQSPKYLFRKEGQNVTLSCEQNLNHDAMYWYRQDPGQGLRLIYYSQIVNDFQKGDIAEGYSVSREKKESFPLTVTSAQKNPTAFYLCASSIRTLDYEQYFGPGTRLTVT.

This chain links TRBV5-1 with TRBJ2-2; 8 bases are a match to TRBD1. CDR1 is SGHRS, CDR2 YFSETQ, per germline. After removal of 9 bases from V and 6 bases from J, the junction contained 19 bases not matched to a gene. The CDR3 length is 17 residues. The CDR3 loop reads CATQRTSWTGRSGELFF. The CDR3 region has the DNA TGCGCCACCCAAAGGACCTCGTGGACAGGGAGGTCCGGGGAGCTGTTTTTT.

The chain links TRBV28 to TRBJ2-7, with 8 bases fitting TRBD1. The V segment lost 6 bases and the J segment 4 bases; nucleotides outside the gene matches: 8. This CDR3 comprises 14 residues. CDR1 and CDR2 (germline): MDHEN, SYDVKM. As DNA, the CDR3 is TGTGCCAGCAGGTCCGAGGGACAGGCTTACGAGCAGTACTTC. Amino acid sequence: CASRSEGQAYEQYF.

The chain is built from TRBV5-8 and TRBJ2-1; 8 nucleotides align to TRBD2. The CDR3 runs 16 residues. V lost 5 bases to trimming and J lost 8 bases; unmatched junction nucleotides: 15. Germline CDR1 is SGHTS and CDR2 is YDEGEE. CDR3 DNA: TGTGCCAGCAGTTCACCCCTGGGACTAGGTGTGCATGAGCAGTTCTTC. It specifies CASSSPLGLGVHEQFF.

This clone occurred once. This chain joins TRBV27 and TRBJ2-7, with 7 nucleotides matching TRBD1. V gave up 5 bases and J gave up 5 bases; unmatched junction bases: 6. The CDR3 spans 13 residues. The germline gives CDR1 MNHEY, CDR2 SMNVEV (reference sequence). The CDR3 nucleotides read TGTGCCAGCAGTACGACAGGGAACCACGAGCAGTACTTC. Its translation: CASSTTGNHEQYF.

In its sample, this clone was seen a few times. V and J are TRBV5-1 and TRBJ2-3; perhaps TRBD1 as D (5 bases). Germline lookup yields CDR1 SGHRS and CDR2 YFSETQ. The CDR3 runs 16 residues. V lost 0 bases and J lost 5, with 16 bases in between. This CDR3 is CASSLALGRAVDTQYF. Written as DNA, the CDR3 is TGCGCCAGCAGCTTGGCCTTAGGCAGGGCGGTAGATACGCAGTATTTT.

The rearrangement links TRBV5-1 to TRBJ1-2; unclear D gene. This CDR3 has 16 amino acids. The germline V gene encodes CDR1 SGHRS and CDR2 YFSETQ. V was shortened by 0 bases and J by 3 bases, with 15 bases between the two germline ends. For the CDR3, the DNA is TGCGCCAGCAGCTTGGCCGGAGAGGGAATTGACTATGGCTACACCTTC. Its protein is CASSLAGEGIDYGYTF.

The chain is built from TRBV30 and TRBJ1-1; tentatively, D is TRBD1 (5 bases). Germline V lookup: CDR1 GTSNPN, CDR2 SVGIG (reference sequence). The ends were cut back, 8 bases at V and 7 bases at J, with 23 bases in the middle. The CDR3 sequence is 14 residues long. CDR3 bases: TGTGCCAAAGACCGGGACTTTTTAGTAAGTGAAGCTTTCTTT. Translated, it gives CAKDRDFLVSEAFF.

The rearrangement joins TRBV10-3 to TRBJ1-4; no firm D call. The CDR3 has 15 residues. The germline V gene has CDR1 ENHRY and CDR2 SYGVKD. Trimming pared 2 bases from V and 0 bases from J, leaving 7 bases between. The CDR3 is CAISEHGSTNEKLFF. In DNA, the CDR3 is TGTGCCATCAGTGAGCACGGCTCAACTAATGAAAAACTGTTTTTT.